The source of this T cell receptor (beta chain) is a study of blood T cell repertoires in COVID-19. Whole-study context: Some COVID-19 samples were acute and others convalescent; all came from the United States, Italy and Spain. T cells, B-cell-depleted T cells, or PBMCs provided the cDNA or gDNA that served as material.

Enrolment of Seattle patients took place during active infection, and they were followed longitudinally. The germline CDR1 and CDR2 sequences are GTSNPN and SVGIG (reference sequence). The CDR3 is 17 residues long. The V gene lost 0 bases and the J gene lost 1 base, with 16 bases spanning the gap. Original data processing: Reference gene primer amplification gave nucleated cell count estimates. Some clones are missing from TCRdb's copy, which holds only in-frame ones; the method was immunoSEQ multiplex PCR. D and trimming were read from the DNA, whereas the V and J calls and clone size are those reported in that table. The top ten clones hold about 3.9% of a sample with roughly 380,000 clones, roughly nine tenths of them seen once.

This TCR came from a woman in her sixties or seventies with COVID-19, enrolled during active disease. The rearrangement uses TRBV30 and TRBJ1-5; a weak D match, TRBD1 (6 bases). The sequenced material came from peripheral blood. The CDR3 here is CAWSVPYLGASNQPQHF. The CDR3 DNA sequence: TGTGCCTGGAGTGTACCCTACCTGGGGGCGAGCAATCAGCCCCAGCATTTT.